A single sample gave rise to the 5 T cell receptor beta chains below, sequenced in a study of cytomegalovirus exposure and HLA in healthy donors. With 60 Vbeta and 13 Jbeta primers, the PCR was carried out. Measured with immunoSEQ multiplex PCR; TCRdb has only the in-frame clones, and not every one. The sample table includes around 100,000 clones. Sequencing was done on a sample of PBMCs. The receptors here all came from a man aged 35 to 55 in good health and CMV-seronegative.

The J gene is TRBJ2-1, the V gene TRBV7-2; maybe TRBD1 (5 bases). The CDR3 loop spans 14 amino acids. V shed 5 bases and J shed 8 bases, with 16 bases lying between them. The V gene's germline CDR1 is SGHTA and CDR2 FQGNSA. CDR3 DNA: TGTGCCAGCAGCAGGGGCAGGCGTACGGATGAGCAGTTCTTC. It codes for CASSRGRRTDEQFF.

The DNA for the CDR3 is TGTGCCAGCAGCTTCGGAGGGGGAGGGCCGTACAATGAGCAGTTCTTC. Translated, it gives CASSFGGGGPYNEQFF. The V gene is TRBV7-6, the J gene TRBJ2-1; a possible D gene is TRBD2 (7 bases). Germline V CDR1 and CDR2: SGHVS, FNYEAQ. V lost 3 bases and J lost 4, with 16 bases in between. This CDR3 is built from 16 residues.

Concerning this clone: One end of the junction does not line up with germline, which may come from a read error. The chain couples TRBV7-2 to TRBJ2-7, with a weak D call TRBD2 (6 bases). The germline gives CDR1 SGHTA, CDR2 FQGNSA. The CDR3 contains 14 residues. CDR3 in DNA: TGTGCCAGCGGCTTAGCCCCGGGAGCCTACGAGCAGTACTTC. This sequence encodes CASGLAPGAYEQYF.

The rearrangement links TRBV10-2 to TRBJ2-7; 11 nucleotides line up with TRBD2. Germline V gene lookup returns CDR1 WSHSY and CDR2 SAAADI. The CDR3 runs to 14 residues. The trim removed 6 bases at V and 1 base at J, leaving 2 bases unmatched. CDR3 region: CASRTSGTSYEQYF. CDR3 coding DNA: TGCGCCAGCAGGACTAGCGGGACATCCTACGAGCAGTACTTC.

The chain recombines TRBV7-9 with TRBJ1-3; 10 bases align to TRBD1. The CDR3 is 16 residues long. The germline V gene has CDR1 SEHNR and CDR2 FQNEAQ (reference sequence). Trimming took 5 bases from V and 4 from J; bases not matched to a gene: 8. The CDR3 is CASSPPGTGAGNTIYF. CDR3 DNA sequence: TGTGCCAGCAGCCCGCCCGGGACAGGGGCCGGAAACACCATATATTTT.